These 20 T cell receptor beta chains share one sample of origin, sequenced in a study of cytomegalovirus exposure and HLA in healthy donors. Both 60 Vbeta primers and 13 Jbeta primers went into the PCR. Only in-frame clones appear in the TCRdb table, and some are missing; sequencing was by immunoSEQ multiplex PCR. The data show approximately 120,000 clones, with roughly 10% seen just once and 4% to 5% held by the top ten. Sequenced input: PBMCs. These receptors came from a woman between 18 and 29 years old in good health and CMV-seropositive.

This clone was observed a handful of times. This sequence joins TRBV28 and TRBJ1-1; D might be TRBD1 (6 bases). This CDR3 region has 14 residues. In germline, CDR1 is MDHEN, CDR2 SYDVKM. V gave up 5 bases and J gave up 6 bases, with 16 bases separating them. The CDR3 protein is CASSGRGRGPEAFF. The CDR3, as DNA: TGTGCCAGCAGTGGCAGGGGTCGGGGACCTGAAGCTTTCTTT.

This clone came up a few times. The V gene is TRBV30, the J gene TRBJ1-1; D ambiguous. The germline V gene encodes CDR1 GTSNPN and CDR2 SVGIG (reference sequence). The CDR3 sequence is 12 residues long. The CDR3 nucleotides read TGTGCGTACGGAGGGTATTTGCCTGAAGCTTTCTTT. Its translation is CAYGGYLPEAFF.

This clone has a handful of counts. This chain uses TRBV5-8 with TRBJ2-1; TRBD2 matches 8 bases. From germline, CDR1 is SGHTS and CDR2 YDEGEE. The V gene end was trimmed by 9 bases and the J gene end by 5 bases; junction bases not matched to a gene: 13. The CDR3 is made up of 15 amino acids. CDR3 DNA sequence: TGTGCCACTCCGCTATCGGGACTAGTGCACAATGAGCAGTTCTTC. This translates into CATPLSGLVHNEQFF.

The table lists this clone with a few counts. This chain connects TRBV20-1 to TRBJ1-2; possibly TRBD1 for D (6 bases). The CDR3 sequence is 11 residues long. V gave up 5 bases and J gave up 5 bases, with 9 bases separating them. The germline gives CDR1 DFQATT, CDR2 SNEGSKA (reference sequence). CDR3 region: CSAADRYGYTF. The CDR3 nucleotides read TGCAGTGCTGCGGACAGATATGGCTACACCTTC.

The genes are TRBV19 and TRBJ2-5; a possible D gene is TRBD2 (5 bases). The length of the CDR3 is 14 residues. Trimming removed 2 bases from V and 5 bases from J, with 12 bases in between. Germline V gene lookup returns CDR1 LNHDA and CDR2 SQIVND (reference sequence). CDR3 nucleotides: TGTGCCAGTAGTATAACGCCCGGGGTTGAGACCCAGTACTTC. Residues: CASSITPGVETQYF.

To note about this clone: The CDR3 does not end in the conserved phenylalanine or tryptophan, so this is likely a read error. No DNA is shown, since the ends of the CDR3 on it are uncertain; the CDR3 is the one TCRdb lists. The rearrangement uses TRBV5-1 and TRBJ1-4; whether TRBD1, the table's D call, matches the DNA was not checked. The CDR3 comprises 16 residues, both ends counted. Germline V CDR1 and CDR2: SGHRS, YFSETQ. The CDR3 loop is CDSSPTTQGAGEKMFL.

This clone has more than one count but fewer than ten. This sequence joins TRBV2 and TRBJ1-4; D gene ambiguous. The V end lost 3 bases, the J end lost 4 bases, and 12 bases lay between the germline ends. CDR3 length: 15 residues. Germline assignment: CDR1 SNHLY and CDR2 FYNNEI. The CDR3 loop is CASSDRGSVNEKLFF. The CDR3 bases are TGTGCCAGCAGTGATCGTGGCAGCGTTAATGAAAAACTGTTTTTT.

The J gene is TRBJ1-4, the V gene TRBV19; maybe TRBD1 (5 bases). There are 14 residues in the CDR3. Germline CDR1 is LNHDA and CDR2 is SQIVND (reference sequence). Trimming took off 3 bases at V and 1 base at J, with 6 bases between the two ends. CDR3 sequence: CASSIRVTNEKLFF. The CDR3, as DNA: TGTGCCAGTAGTATCAGGGTAACTAATGAAAAACTGTTTTTT.

This chain joins TRBV5-1 and TRBJ2-7, with D hard to call. CDR1 and CDR2 from the germline V gene are SGHRS and YFSETQ. The V and J ends lost 4 bases and 3 bases respectively, with 11 bases between them. The CDR3 extends over 13 amino acids. CDR3 sequence reads: CASSPENNYEQYF. The CDR3, as DNA: TGCGCCAGCAGCCCGGAGAACAACTACGAGCAGTACTTC.

This clone was detected only a few times. V gene TRBV4-1 combines with J gene TRBJ1-1, with D possibly matching TRBD1 (6 bases). Germline V lookup: CDR1 MGHRA, CDR2 YSYEKL. This CDR3 contains 13 residues. Trimming took 5 bases from V and 5 from J, leaving 12 bases between them. In nucleotides, the CDR3 is TGCGCCAGCAGCTACAGGGATGGAACTGAAGCTTTCTTT. This translates into CASSYRDGTEAFF.

The rearrangement joins TRBV5-1 to TRBJ2-7; 9 bases match TRBD1. CDR1 is SGHRS, CDR2 YFSETQ, per germline. The CDR3 spans 14 residues. V lost 4 bases and J lost 5; bases outside the gene matches: 7. CDR3 coding DNA: TGCGCCAGCAGCCAAACCGGGACAGGGAACGAGCAGTACTTC. Its protein product is CASSQTGTGNEQYF.

This rearrangement joins TRBV5-8 to TRBJ1-4; 10 bases match TRBD1. Trimming at V came to 0 bases and at J to 3 bases, leaving 5 bases not matched to a gene. This CDR3 contains 17 residues. Looked up from germline, CDR1 is SGHTS and CDR2 is YDEGEE. DNA of the CDR3: TGTGCCAGCAGCTTGGGGACAGGGGGGACGGCTAATGAAAAACTGTTTTTT. Protein sequence: CASSLGTGGTANEKLFF.

Only a few counts were recorded for this clone. J is TRBJ2-1 and V is TRBV5-1, with 7 bases aligning to TRBD1. The germline gives CDR1 SGHRS, CDR2 YFSETQ. The J segment lost 0 bases and the V segment lost 5 bases, leaving 8 bases of the junction unmatched. The CDR3 is 16 residues long. In DNA, the CDR3 is TGCGCCAGCAGGAGAGGGGGCACGGGCTCCTACAATGAGCAGTTCTTC. This codes for CASRRGGTGSYNEQFF.

The V call is TRBV10-1, the J call TRBJ2-7; TRBD2 matches at 10 bases. Germline lookup yields CDR1 WNHNN and CDR2 SYGVQD (reference sequence). This CDR3 spans 14 amino acids. Trimming took 11 bases from V and 4 from J; bases not matched to a gene: 11. The CDR3 loop reads CAGPSSGSMYEQYF. The CDR3 nucleotides read TGCGCCGGACCGTCTAGCGGGAGTATGTACGAGCAGTACTTC.

As concerns this clone: This same CDR3 is encoded by further DNA sequences in the sample. V usage is TRBV29-1 and J usage is TRBJ2-7, with D possibly matching TRBD2 (7 bases). V lost 4 bases to trimming and J lost 0 bases, with 16 bases between them. CDR3 length: 15 amino acids. From germline, CDR1 is SQVTM and CDR2 ANQGSEA. CDR3 in DNA: TGCAGCGTTGTACTGGGCGGGGGCAACTCCTACGAGCAGTACTTC. Protein product: CSVVLGGGNSYEQYF.

This clone has just a few counts. V is TRBV2 and J is TRBJ2-5; no definite D call. This CDR3 is built from 15 residues. Germline lookup yields CDR1 SNHLY and CDR2 FYNNEI. Between the trimmed V and J ends, which lost 6 bases and 2 bases, there was a span of 16 bases. The DNA of the CDR3 is TGTGCCAGCAGACTACGGCTATCGGTTCAAGAGACCCAGTACTTC. Translating gives CASRLRLSVQETQYF. The entire variable domain, with the rest obtained from reference TRBV2 and TRBJ2-5, is as follows: EPEVTQTPSHQVTQMGQEVILRCVPISNHLYFYWYRQILGQKVEFLVSFYNNEISEKSEIFDDQFSVERPDGSNFTLKIRSTKLEDSAMYFCASRLRLSVQETQYFGPGTRLLVL.

This clone has more than one count but fewer than ten. This rearrangement joins TRBV7-6 to TRBJ2-5; D is undetermined. The CDR3 sequence is 14 residues long. Germline CDR1 reads SGHVS; CDR2 reads FNYEAQ. V lost 4 bases and J 5 bases, leaving 14 bases between the germline ends. CDR3 sequence reads: CASSSHQLRETQYF. Here the CDR3 DNA reads TGTGCCAGCAGCTCCCACCAGCTCAGGGAGACCCAGTACTTC.

This clone was observed a handful of times. This chain uses TRBV2 with TRBJ1-2; D gene unclear. The CDR3 is 13 residues long. Germline V gene data show CDR1 as SNHLY and CDR2 as FYNNEI. The V and J ends lost 6 bases and 4 bases respectively, with 12 bases between them. The DNA for the CDR3 is TGTGCCAGCAGGCGGGGTAACGGCTATGGCTACACCTTC. Its protein product is CASRRGNGYGYTF.

This clone was observed a handful of times. This sequence joins TRBV6-5 and TRBJ2-2, with no clear D. The CDR3 is 13 residues long. CDR1 is MNHEY and CDR2 is SVGAGI in the germline V gene. Trimming took 0 bases from V and 7 from J, leaving 6 bases between them. The DNA for the CDR3 is TGTGCCAGCAGTTACTCGAGATTCGGGGAGCTGTTTTTT. This codes for CASSYSRFGELFF.

This clone was recorded a few times. The V and J genes are TRBV5-6 and TRBJ2-3; maybe TRBD1 (5 bases). Germline V gives CDR1 SGHDT, CDR2 YYEEEE. The CDR3 totals 13 residues. V lost 0 bases to trimming and J lost 5 bases, with 7 bases between them. The CDR3 DNA reads as TGTGCCAGCAGCTTGGGGCAGGGAGATACGCAGTATTTT. Translation gives CASSLGQGDTQYF.